These 26 T cell receptor beta chains were all obtained from the same sample, sequenced in a study of memory CD4+ T cells and cytomegalovirus serostatus. Produced via immunoSEQ multiplex PCR; TCRdb's table is partial and in-frame only. The sample carries about 64,000 clones, roughly 80% recorded once. The sort gate was single viable CD3+CD4+CD8-CD45RO+ cells for memory CD4+ T cells. Sequencing was carried out using memory CD4+ T cells from blood. These TCRs come from an adult in good health and CMV-seronegative.

This clone was seen a few times. The chain is built from TRBV20-1 and TRBJ2-1; D not resolved. V was shortened by 5 bases and J by 15 bases, with 14 bases between the two germline ends. This CDR3 has 10 amino acids. Germline V CDR1 and CDR2: DFQATT, SNEGSKA (reference sequence). CDR3 coding DNA: TGCAGTGCTTATAACTCTTTGGGGTTCTTC. This encodes CSAYNSLGFF.

This clone came up a few times. The chain joins TRBV10-1 to TRBJ2-1; 10 bases agree with TRBD2. This CDR3 comprises 15 residues. V lost 2 bases and J lost 13; bases outside the gene matches: 11. Germline CDR1 is WNHNN and CDR2 is SYGVQD (reference sequence). The CDR3 region has the DNA TGCGCCAGCAGTGAGAGATCCAGCGGGAGGGCCGAACAGTTCTTC. The encoded protein is CASSERSSGRAEQFF.

The J gene is TRBJ2-5, the V gene TRBV5-5, with a weak D call TRBD1 (6 bases). CDR3 length equals 14 residues. The V gene's germline CDR1 is SGHKS and CDR2 YYEKEE (reference sequence). V was shortened by 5 bases and J by 1 base, with 12 bases between the two germline ends. CDR3 DNA: TGTGCCAGCAGAAAACAGGGCTTCCAAGAGACCCAGTACTTC. Encoded protein: CASRKQGFQETQYF.

The chain links TRBV9 to TRBJ2-4, with TRBD1 matching 10 bases. The CDR3 has 17 residues. The trim removed 4 bases at V and 6 bases at J, leaving 13 bases unmatched. CDR1 SGDLS and CDR2 YYNGEE come from the germline V gene. The DNA for the CDR3 is TGTGCCAGCAGCCCGAGGGGTCCCGGGACAGGGGCAAACATTCAGTACTTC. Residues: CASSPRGPGTGANIQYF.

The chain recombines TRBV2 with TRBJ2-7; TRBD1 might be the D (6 bases). V was pared by 6 bases and J by 2 bases, with 17 bases between. This CDR3 has 15 residues. The V gene's germline CDR1 is SNHLY and CDR2 FYNNEI. The CDR3 is CASSIAGDVAYEQYF. For the CDR3, the DNA is TGTGCCAGCAGCATAGCAGGGGATGTAGCCTACGAGCAGTACTTC.

V and J are TRBV28 and TRBJ2-1; TRBD1 agrees at 9 bases. This CDR3 is built from 16 residues. Germline CDR1 and CDR2: MDHEN and SYDVKM. After removal of 5 bases from V and 6 bases from J, the junction contained 11 bases not matched to a gene. The CDR3 sequence: CASSEGQGAFSNEQFF. The CDR3 nucleotides read TGTGCCAGCAGTGAGGGACAGGGTGCCTTCTCCAATGAGCAGTTCTTC.

In its sample, this clone was seen once. The CDR3 nucleotides are TGTGCCAGCAGTCAATCCAACGTCTCCCCCGGGGAGCTGTTTTTT. As protein: CASSQSNVSPGELFF. The chain joins TRBV6-6 to TRBJ2-2; D gene uncertain. The CDR3 has 15 residues. Trimming left V 5 bases short and J 6 bases short, with 16 bases between. The V gene's germline CDR1 is MNHNY and CDR2 SVGAGI (reference sequence).

The CDR3 loop reads CASSIGRLNSNQPQHF. CDR3 sequence (DNA): TGTGCCAGTAGTATTGGCAGGTTGAATAGCAATCAGCCCCAGCATTTT. This rearrangement joins TRBV19 to TRBJ1-5; D remains ambiguous. The germline V gene encodes CDR1 LNHDA and CDR2 SQIVND (reference sequence). The CDR3 covers 16 residues. The V and J ends lost 3 bases and 0 bases respectively, with 12 bases between them.

The rearrangement links TRBV7-9 to TRBJ2-7, with TRBD1 identical over 11 bases. Germline V gene sequence: CDR1 SEHNR, CDR2 FQNEAQ (reference sequence). After removal of 4 bases from V and 5 bases from J, the junction contained 10 bases not matched to a gene. The CDR3 runs 16 residues. The CDR3 region is CASSSTPGQGVHEQYF. The CDR3 nucleotides are TGTGCCAGCAGCTCCACCCCGGGACAGGGGGTACACGAGCAGTACTTC.

The chain couples TRBV29-1 to TRBJ1-3, with D hard to call. This CDR3 contains 14 residues. The V and J ends lost 4 bases and 0 bases respectively, with 10 bases between them. Germline loops: CDR1 SQVTM, CDR2 ANQGSEA. CDR3 amino acids: CSVGAGNSGNTIYF. DNA for the CDR3: TGCAGCGTTGGAGCGGGAAACTCTGGAAACACCATATATTTT.

This chain links TRBV10-1 with TRBJ2-7; weak D call: TRBD2 (5 bases). V lost 11 bases and J lost 1, with 18 bases in between. This CDR3 is 14 amino acids long. Germline CDR1 reads WNHNN; CDR2 reads SYGVQD (reference sequence). CDR3 residues: CAGAGRPVSYEQYF. As DNA, the CDR3 is TGCGCCGGTGCGGGCCGGCCGGTTTCCTACGAGCAGTACTTC.

Only one count was recorded for this clone. The genes are TRBV6-4 and TRBJ2-5; the D gene is possibly TRBD2 (6 bases). Trimming took off 6 bases at V and 3 bases at J, with 17 bases between the two ends. Germline loops: CDR1 MRHNA, CDR2 SNTAGT. This CDR3 has 15 residues. CDR3 sequence: CASSPSMGGKETQYF. The CDR3 DNA follows: TGTGCCAGCAGCCCATCGATGGGGGGTAAAGAGACCCAGTACTTC.

The chain employs TRBV27 and TRBJ2-7, with 12 bases lining up with TRBD1. V gave up 4 bases and J gave up 6 bases; unmatched junction bases: 4. Looked up from germline, CDR1 is MNHEY and CDR2 is SMNVEV (reference sequence). The CDR3 is 14 amino acids. CDR3 sequence: CASSWGTGGSEQYF. CDR3 bases: TGTGCCAGCAGTTGGGGGACAGGGGGCTCCGAGCAGTACTTC.

Only one count was recorded for this clone. The rearrangement links TRBV27 to TRBJ2-1; possible D gene TRBD2, 6 bases. Trimming stripped 4 bases from V and 0 bases from J, with 13 bases between. Germline V lookup: CDR1 MNHEY, CDR2 SMNVEV (reference sequence). This CDR3 is 16 amino acids long. CDR3: CASSSASTSSYNEQFF. The CDR3 DNA follows: TGTGCCAGCAGTTCCGCTTCGACTAGCTCCTACAATGAGCAGTTCTTC.

This chain joins TRBV10-3 and TRBJ2-7; 7 nucleotides line up with TRBD1. Germline V gene sequence: CDR1 ENHRY, CDR2 SYGVKD. This CDR3 has 15 amino acids. With 11 bases clipped from V and 3 bases from J, the junction kept 16 bases outside the gene matches. CDR3 DNA: TGTGCCTCCACTTCCTTATCAGGACAGGACTACGAGCAGTACTTC. Translation gives CASTSLSGQDYEQYF.

The V call is TRBV7-9, the J call TRBJ1-5; 7 bases agree with TRBD1. Germline loops: CDR1 SEHNR, CDR2 FQNEAQ (reference sequence). The CDR3 length is 16 residues. V gave up 5 bases and J gave up 0 bases; unmatched junction bases: 7. The chain's CDR3 is CASSRIQGSSNQPQHF. CDR3 nucleotide sequence: TGTGCCAGCAGCAGAATACAGGGGAGTAGCAATCAGCCCCAGCATTTT. Full variable domain (missing parts from reference TRBV7-9 and TRBJ1-5): DTGVSQNPRHKITKRGQNVTFRCDPISEHNRLYWYRQTLGQGPEFLTYFQNEAQLEKSRLLSDRFSAERPKGSFSTLEIQRTEQGDSAMYLCASSRIQGSSNQPQHFGDGTRLSIL.

J is TRBJ1-1 and V is TRBV7-9; 7 bases align to TRBD1. The CDR3 covers 14 residues. Looked up from germline, CDR1 is SEHNR and CDR2 is FQNEAQ (reference sequence). With 5 bases clipped from V and 0 bases from J, the junction kept 3 bases outside the gene matches. The CDR3 sequence is CASSLGTVNTEAFF. Written as DNA, the CDR3 is TGTGCCAGCAGCCTTGGGACAGTGAACACTGAAGCTTTCTTT. Supplemented by reference TRBV7-9 and TRBJ1-1, the full variable domain reads DTGVSQNPRHKITKRGQNVTFRCDPISEHNRLYWYRQTLGQGPEFLTYFQNEAQLEKSRLLSDRFSAERPKGSFSTLEIQRTEQGDSAMYLCASSLGTVNTEAFFGQGTRLTVV.

The V call is TRBV2, the J call TRBJ2-7, with TRBD1 matching over 9 bases. The CDR3 has 14 residues. Germline CDR1 is SNHLY and CDR2 is FYNNEI. V dropped 6 bases and J dropped 5; count of bases not matched to a gene: 8. CDR3 region: CASRKDRGAHEQYF. CDR3 DNA: TGTGCCAGCAGGAAGGACAGGGGCGCCCACGAGCAGTACTTC. Full variable domain (rest looked up from reference TRBV2 and TRBJ2-7): EPEVTQTPSHQVTQMGQEVILRCVPISNHLYFYWYRQILGQKVEFLVSFYNNEISEKSEIFDDQFSVERPDGSNFTLKIRSTKLEDSAMYFCASRKDRGAHEQYFGPGTRLTVT.

The rearrangement uses TRBV5-8 and TRBJ1-2; TRBD1 aligns across 7 bases. Losses at the gene ends were 4 bases for V and 2 bases for J; bases not matched to a gene: 5. CDR3 length equals 14 residues. From germline, CDR1 is SGHTS and CDR2 YDEGEE. CDR3 in DNA: TGTGCCAGCAGCGTACAGGGACAGAACTATGGCTACACCTTC. Protein sequence: CASSVQGQNYGYTF.

The chain employs TRBV7-9 and TRBJ1-5; perhaps TRBD1 as D (5 bases). This CDR3 is 14 amino acids long. Trimming pared 0 bases from V and 6 bases from J, leaving 9 bases between. Germline V CDR1 and CDR2: SEHNR, FQNEAQ (reference sequence). The CDR3 is CASSLATVSQPQHF. CDR3 coding DNA: TGTGCCAGCAGCTTAGCGACAGTTTCTCAGCCCCAGCATTTT.

The chain combines TRBV4-2 with TRBJ1-5; 11 bases align to TRBD1. V shed 3 bases, J shed 2 bases, and the junction held 18 bases outside the gene matches. This CDR3 has 21 residues. The V gene's germline CDR1 is LGHNA and CDR2 YNFKEQ. The chain's CDR3 is CASSQDVGTGGLWGGNQPQHF. CDR3 bases: TGTGCCAGCAGCCAGGATGTGGGGACAGGGGGTTTGTGGGGGGGCAATCAGCCCCAGCATTTT.

The chain carries TRBV5-1 and TRBJ2-2, with D hard to call. V was shortened by 1 base and J by 6 bases, with 10 bases between the two germline ends. This CDR3 is 14 amino acids long. Germline CDR1 reads SGHRS; CDR2 reads YFSETQ. CDR3 sequence (DNA): TGCGCCAGCAGCTTGAGGTCAGGCGCCGGGGAGCTGTTTTTT. This sequence encodes CASSLRSGAGELFF.

This clone showed up just once. The chain is built from TRBV5-1 and TRBJ1-1, with unresolved D. The CDR3 has 13 residues. CDR1 SGHRS and CDR2 YFSETQ come from the germline V gene. V dropped 4 bases and J dropped 5 bases, with 12 bases sitting between them. This chain's CDR3 is CASSPQSETEAFF. DNA of the CDR3: TGCGCCAGCAGCCCTCAGTCTGAGACTGAAGCTTTCTTT.

The chain carries TRBV2 and TRBJ1-5; perhaps TRBD1 as D (6 bases). This CDR3 comprises 16 residues. In germline, CDR1 is SNHLY, CDR2 FYNNEI. Trimming shortened V by 6 bases and J by 0 bases, and 15 bases separated the two germline ends. The CDR3 nucleotides read TGTGCCAGCAGACACCCACAGGGCTATAGCAATCAGCCCCAGCATTTT. As protein: CASRHPQGYSNQPQHF. Drawing the rest from reference TRBV2 and TRBJ1-5, the complete variable domain is EPEVTQTPSHQVTQMGQEVILRCVPISNHLYFYWYRQILGQKVEFLVSFYNNEISEKSEIFDDQFSVERPDGSNFTLKIRSTKLEDSAMYFCASRHPQGYSNQPQHFGDGTRLSIL.

The chain uses TRBV5-5 and TRBJ1-1; D might be TRBD1 (5 bases). The V gene lost 4 bases and the J gene lost 0 bases, with 16 bases spanning the gap. Germline V gene data show CDR1 as SGHKS and CDR2 as YYEKEE (reference sequence). The CDR3 runs 16 residues. CDR3: CASSGRQLGLNTEAFF. CDR3 bases: TGTGCCAGCAGCGGACGACAGTTGGGGTTGAACACTGAAGCTTTCTTT.

With regard to this clone: The junction does not match germline at one end; this may be a read error. The CDR3 DNA sequence: TGTGCCAGCAGCTTAGCGGGATTCCCGGGACAGGGGGCGTCGGTGAACGCTGAAGCTTTCTTT. It is translated as CASSLAGFPGQGASVNAEAFF. V and J are TRBV7-2 and TRBJ1-1, with TRBD1 matching over 12 bases. The CDR3 covers 21 residues. From germline, CDR1 is SGHTA and CDR2 FQGNSA.